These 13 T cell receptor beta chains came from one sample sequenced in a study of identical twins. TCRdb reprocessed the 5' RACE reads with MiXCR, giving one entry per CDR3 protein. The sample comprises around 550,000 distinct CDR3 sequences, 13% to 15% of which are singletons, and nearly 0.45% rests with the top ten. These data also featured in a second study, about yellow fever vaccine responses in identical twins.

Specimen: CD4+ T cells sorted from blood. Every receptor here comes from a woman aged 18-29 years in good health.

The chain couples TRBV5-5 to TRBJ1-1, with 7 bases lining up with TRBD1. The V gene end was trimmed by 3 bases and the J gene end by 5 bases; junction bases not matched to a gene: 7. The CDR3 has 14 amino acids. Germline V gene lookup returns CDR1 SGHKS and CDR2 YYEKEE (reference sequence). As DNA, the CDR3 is TGTGCCAGCAGCTCCTTAGACAGGGAGACTGAAGCTTTCTTT. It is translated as CASSSLDRETEAFF.

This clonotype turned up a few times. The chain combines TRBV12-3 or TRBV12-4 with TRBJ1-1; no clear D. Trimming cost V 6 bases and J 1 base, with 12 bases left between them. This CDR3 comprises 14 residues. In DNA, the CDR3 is TGTGCCAGCAGACTAGGACCGACGAACACTGAAGCTTTCTTT. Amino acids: CASRLGPTNTEAFF.

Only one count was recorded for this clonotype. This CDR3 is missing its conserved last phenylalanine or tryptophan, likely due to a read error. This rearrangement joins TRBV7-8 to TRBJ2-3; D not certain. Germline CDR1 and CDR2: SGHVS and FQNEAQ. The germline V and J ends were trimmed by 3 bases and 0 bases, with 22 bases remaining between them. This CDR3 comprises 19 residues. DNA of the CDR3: TGTGCCAGCAGCTTCCTTATTTCCCCGCGGAATCCTAGCACAGATACGCAGTATTCT. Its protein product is CASSFLISPRNPSTDTQYS.

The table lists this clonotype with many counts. The CDR3 is CASSGGFSYEQYF. The CDR3 nucleotides are TGCGCCAGCAGCGGGGGTTTCTCCTACGAGCAGTACTTC. The chain has TRBV5-1 and TRBJ2-7; D is tentatively TRBD1 or TRBD2 (5 bases each). The germline gives CDR1 SGHRS, CDR2 YFSETQ. V was trimmed by 4 bases and J by 0 bases, leaving 8 bases between them. This CDR3 is 13 amino acids long. Full variable domain (remainder filled in from reference TRBV5-1 and TRBJ2-7): KAGVTQTPRYLIKTRGQQVTLSCSPISGHRSVSWYQQTPGQGLQFLFEYFSETQRNKGNFPGRFSGRQFSNSRSEMNVSTLELGDSALYLCASSGGFSYEQYFGPGTRLTVT.

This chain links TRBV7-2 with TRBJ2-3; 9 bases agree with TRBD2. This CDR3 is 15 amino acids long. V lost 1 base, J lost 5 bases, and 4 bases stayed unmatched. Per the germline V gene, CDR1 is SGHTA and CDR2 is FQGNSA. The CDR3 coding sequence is TGTGCCAGCAGCTTAGGCGGGAGGGCGTTAGATACGCAGTATTTT. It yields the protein CASSLGGRALDTQYF. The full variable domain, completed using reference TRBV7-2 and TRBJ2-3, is GAGVSQSPSNKVTEKGKDVELRCDPISGHTALYWYRQSLGQGLEFLIYFQGNSAPDKSGLPSDRFSAERTGGSVSTLTIQRTQQEDSAVYLCASSLGGRALDTQYFGPGTRLTVL.

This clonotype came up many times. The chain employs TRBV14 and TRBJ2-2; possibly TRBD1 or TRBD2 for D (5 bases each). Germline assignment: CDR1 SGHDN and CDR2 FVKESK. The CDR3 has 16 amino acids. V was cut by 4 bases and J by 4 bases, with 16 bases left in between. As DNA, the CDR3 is TGTGCCAGCAGCCCAACGGGACCTATAATCACCGGGGAGCTGTTTTTT. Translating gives CASSPTGPIITGELFF.

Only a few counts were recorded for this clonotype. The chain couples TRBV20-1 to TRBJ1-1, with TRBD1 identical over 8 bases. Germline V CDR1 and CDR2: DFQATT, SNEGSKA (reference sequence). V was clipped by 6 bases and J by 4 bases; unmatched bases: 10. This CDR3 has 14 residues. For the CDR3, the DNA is TGCAGTGCCCGACAGGGGCGGACGATCACTGAAGCTTTCTTT. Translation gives CSARQGRTITEAFF.

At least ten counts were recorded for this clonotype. This CDR3 reads CSARNRSLRYINEQFF. The CDR3, as DNA: TGCAGTGCTAGAAACCGGTCCTTGAGGTATATCAATGAGCAGTTCTTC. V and J are TRBV20-1 and TRBJ2-1; D gene ambiguous. The germline gives CDR1 DFQATT, CDR2 SNEGSKA (reference sequence). The germline V and J ends were trimmed by 2 bases and 6 bases, with 20 bases remaining between them. This CDR3 spans 16 amino acids.

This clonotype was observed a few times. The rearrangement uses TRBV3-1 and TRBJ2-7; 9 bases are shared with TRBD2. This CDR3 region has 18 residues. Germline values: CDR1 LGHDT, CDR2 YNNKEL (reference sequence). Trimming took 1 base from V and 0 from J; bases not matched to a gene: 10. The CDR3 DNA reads TGTGCCAGCAGCCAAGTAGAGTCTAGCGGGGACCACTCCTACGAGCAGTACGTC. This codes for CASSQVESSGDHSYEQYV.

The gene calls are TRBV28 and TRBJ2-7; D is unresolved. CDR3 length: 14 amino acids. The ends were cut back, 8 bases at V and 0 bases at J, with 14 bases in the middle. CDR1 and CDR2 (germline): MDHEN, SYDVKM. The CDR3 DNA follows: TGTGCCAGCGGAACCGGGTTCAGCTCCTACGAGCAGTACGTC. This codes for CASGTGFSSYEQYV.

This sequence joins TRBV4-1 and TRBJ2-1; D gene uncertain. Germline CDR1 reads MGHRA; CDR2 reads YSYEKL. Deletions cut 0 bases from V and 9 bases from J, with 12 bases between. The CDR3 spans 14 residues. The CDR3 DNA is TGCGCCAGCAGCCAAGATACGGGCCTCCTTGAGCAGTTCTTC. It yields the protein CASSQDTGLLEQFF.

Here the CDR3 reads CASSTSPYNEQFF. The CDR3 coding sequence is TGTGCCAGCTCCACTAGCCCTTACAATGAGCAGTTCTTC. The chain employs TRBV6-1 and TRBJ2-1, with D possibly matching TRBD2 (6 bases). Germline V gene lookup returns CDR1 MNHNS and CDR2 SASEGT. V dropped 8 bases and J dropped 4 bases, with 12 bases sitting between them. This CDR3 comprises 13 residues.

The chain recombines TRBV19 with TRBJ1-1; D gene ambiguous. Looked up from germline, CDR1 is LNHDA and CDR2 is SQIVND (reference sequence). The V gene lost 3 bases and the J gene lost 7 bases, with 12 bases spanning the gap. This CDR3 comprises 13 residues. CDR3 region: CASSIADINEAFF. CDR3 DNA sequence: TGTGCCAGTAGTATTGCCGATATTAATGAAGCTTTCTTT.